This T cell receptor (beta chain) was documented in a study of CD8+ T cells in alopecia areata. Study in general: Each of the treated patients was given oral tofacitinib, 5 to 10 mg twice daily, for moderate-to-severe alopecia areata. General observations from the study: A great number of expanded lesional clones endured in scalp and blood during tofacitinib.

The sequencing template was cDNA reverse transcribed from extracted RNA. Assay used: immunoSEQ multiplex PCR; TCRdb lists only in-frame clones, some missing. The table has 200,000 to 250,000 clones, roughly two fifths seen once. This clone was seen a handful of times. Its antigen remains unknown. V shed 8 bases and J 3 bases; nucleotides not matched to a gene: 4. CDR3 size: 13 residues. The germline V gene encodes CDR1 LNHDA and CDR2 SQIVND (reference sequence). Treatment indicated: oral pan-JAK inhibitor, 5-10 mg twice daily. This sequence joins TRBV19 and TRBJ2-3; 8 bases line up with TRBD1. The specimen comprised CD4+ T cells sorted from blood, sampled around week 34, from a patient treated with tofacitinib. The receptor was isolated from a human donor with alopecia areata. CDR3 coding DNA: TGTGCCAGTGACAGGGGAGGAACAGATACGCAGTATTTT. Translated, it gives CASDRGGTDTQYF.